Listed below are T cell receptor beta chains from one sample, sequenced in a study of blood T cell repertoires in COVID-19. TCRdb keeps only in-frame clones here, not all; method: immunoSEQ multiplex PCR. The sample yields roughly 250,000 clones, around 90% seen once. Material: peripheral blood. The receptors stem from a woman between 35 and 50 years old who had recovered from COVID-19. The conserved cysteine and the conserved F or W are not part of the CDR3 here. Some rows mark clone size as missing; the rest say once, few, many or name a class of expanded clone.

v_call: TRBV4-1; clone_size: NA; cdr3_aa: ASSQMTGNTEAF
v_call: TRBV5-1; clone_size: NA; cdr3_aa: ASSEQGDYGYT
v_call: TRBV30; clone_size: few; cdr3_aa: AWRGSGTGLSGNTIY
v_call: TRBV5-4; clone_size: NA; cdr3_aa: ASSLNSAGYNEQF
v_call: TRBV15; clone_size: few; cdr3_aa: ATSRQVGGQETQY
v_call: TRBV4-3; clone_size: NA; cdr3_aa: ASSQWVTSGTYEQY
v_call: TRBV11-2; clone_size: NA; cdr3_aa: ASSSGTGIQPQH
v_call: TRBV25-1; clone_size: NA; cdr3_aa: ASSESVAQETQY
v_call: TRBV27; clone_size: NA; cdr3_aa: ASSLGLGGYGYT
v_call: TRBV5-1; clone_size: NA; cdr3_aa: ASSTGQGGRQY
v_call: TRBV6-5; clone_size: NA; cdr3_aa: ASRRGGGPNQPQH
v_call: TRBV18; clone_size: NA; cdr3_aa: ASSPGGGASGRRWGTGELF
v_call: TRBV29-1; clone_size: NA; cdr3_aa: SAREGQNNSPLH
v_call: TRBV5-4; clone_size: NA; cdr3_aa: ASNPGGGGGSYEQY
v_call: TRBV10-3; clone_size: NA; cdr3_aa: AIAAGNTEAF
v_call: TRBV12-5; clone_size: NA; cdr3_aa: ASGLVDYLTDTQY
v_call: TRBV5-4; clone_size: NA; cdr3_aa: ASSAGVSYEQY
v_call: TRBV18; clone_size: few; cdr3_aa: ASSRRVETQY
v_call: TRBV24-1; clone_size: NA; cdr3_aa: ATSDRQGPGQPQH
v_call: TRBV7-2; clone_size: once; cdr3_aa: ASRPDGGRNPDTQY
v_call: TRBV2; clone_size: few; cdr3_aa: ASRWTVGGNTIY
v_call: TRBV29-1; clone_size: NA; cdr3_aa: SVARQLSDTEAF
v_call: TRBV7-9; clone_size: NA; cdr3_aa: ASSAPGQGLNTEAF
v_call: TRBV6-5; clone_size: NA; cdr3_aa: ASSPARGTDTQY
v_call: TRBV30; clone_size: NA; cdr3_aa: AWSVQGAPSSYNEQF
v_call: TRBV7-2; clone_size: once; cdr3_aa: ASSLSGGAGYGYT
v_call: TRBV12-3/TRBV12-4; clone_size: NA; cdr3_aa: ASSQLYGYT
v_call: TRBV5-1; clone_size: NA; cdr3_aa: ASSLYRVTNEQF
v_call: TRBV5-6; clone_size: NA; cdr3_aa: ASSFGTGSYEQY
v_call: TRBV30; clone_size: NA; cdr3_aa: AWSPLAGVADTQY
v_call: TRBV7-6; clone_size: NA; cdr3_aa: ASSLVLTGTNTEAF
v_call: TRBV7-8; clone_size: NA; cdr3_aa: ASRGRNAGGGTEAF
v_call: TRBV19; clone_size: NA; cdr3_aa: ASSPGRGRAESEKLF
v_call: TRBV15; clone_size: NA; cdr3_aa: ATTSGGETQY